The clone carrying this T cell receptor beta chain turned up a few times. Antigen unknown. The treatment is: oral pan-JAK inhibitor, 5-10 mg twice daily. This specimen belongs to a study of CD8+ T cells in alopecia areata. Overall study: Severity scores in treated patients reflected the percentage of scalp affected.

Study conclusions and caveats: Scalp clonality dropped significantly under tofacitinib, as did expanded CD8+ top-100 clones.

V lost 2 bases to trimming and J lost 1 base, with 12 bases between them. CDR1 and CDR2 (germline): SGHRS, YFSETQ. There are 15 residues in the CDR3. RNA was isolated and reverse transcribed to cDNA, the sequencing template. Generated by immunoSEQ multiplex PCR, the TCRdb table keeps only in-frame clones and is missing some. The data hold approximately 150,000 clones, with less than 70% observed a single time. The TCR sequence derives from a human donor with alopecia areata. The material was CD4+ T cells sorted from blood, obtained at week 24, from a patient treated with tofacitinib. The chain couples TRBV5-1 to TRBJ1-1; D possibly corresponds to TRBD1 (6 bases). The CDR3 DNA follows: TGCGCCAGCAGCTTCTTTCAGGGGCCGAACACTGAAGCTTTCTTT. Protein sequence: CASSFFQGPNTEAFF.